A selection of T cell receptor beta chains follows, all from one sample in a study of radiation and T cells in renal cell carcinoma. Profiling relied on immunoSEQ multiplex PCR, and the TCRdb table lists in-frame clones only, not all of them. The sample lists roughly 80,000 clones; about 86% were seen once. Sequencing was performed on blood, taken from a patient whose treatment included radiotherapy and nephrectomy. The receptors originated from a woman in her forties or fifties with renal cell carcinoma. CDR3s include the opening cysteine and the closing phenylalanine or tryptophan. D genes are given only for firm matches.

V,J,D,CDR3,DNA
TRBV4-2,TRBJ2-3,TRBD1,CASSLLSGSTGGSTDTQYF,TGTGCCAGCAGCCTGCTTTCGGGGTCGACAGGGGGTAGCACAGATACGCAGTATTTT
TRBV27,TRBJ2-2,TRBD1,CASGLEGQALSFGELFF,TGTGCCAGCGGACTTGAGGGACAGGCCTTATCATTCGGGGAGCTGTTTTTT
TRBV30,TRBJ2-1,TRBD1,CAWSPITGGFNEQFF,TGTGCCTGGAGTCCCATCACAGGGGGTTTTAATGAGCAGTTCTTC
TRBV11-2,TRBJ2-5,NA,CASSSGETQYF,TGTGCCAGCAGCAGCGGGGAGACCCAGTACTTC
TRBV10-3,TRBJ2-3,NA,CAISPWAADRKDTQYF,TGTGCCATCAGCCCTTGGGCGGCGGACCGGAAAGATACGCAGTATTTT
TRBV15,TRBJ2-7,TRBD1,CATSRNHGTGTNEQYF,TGTGCCACCAGCAGAAATCACGGGACAGGGACCAACGAGCAGTACTTC
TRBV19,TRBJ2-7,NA,CASSIRVTSYEQYF,TGTGCCAGTAGTATCCGGGTGACGTCCTACGAGCAGTACTTC
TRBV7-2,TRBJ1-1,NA,CASSHWVMNTEAFF,TGTGCCAGCAGCCATTGGGTGATGAACACTGAAGCTTTCTTT
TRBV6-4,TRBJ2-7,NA,CASSATGTSYEQYF,TGTGCCAGCAGCGCGACAGGGACTTCCTACGAGCAGTACTTC
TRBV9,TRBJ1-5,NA,CASSVNDQPQHF,TGTGCCAGCAGCGTAAATGACCAGCCCCAGCATTTT
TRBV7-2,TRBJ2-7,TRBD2,CASSYPRTSGDYEQYF,TGTGCCAGCAGCTACCCTAGGACTAGCGGAGACTACGAGCAGTACTTC
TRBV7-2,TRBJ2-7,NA,CASSLGVQGTYEQYF,TGTGCCAGCAGCTTAGGGGTGCAGGGTACCTACGAGCAGTACTTC
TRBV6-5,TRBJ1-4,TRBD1,CATSTGTAYEKLFF,TGTGCCACAAGTACCGGGACAGCCTATGAAAAACTGTTTTTT
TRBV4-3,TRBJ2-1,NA,CASSQEAANEQFF,TGCGCCAGCAGCCAAGAAGCTGCCAATGAGCAGTTCTTC